These 5 T cell receptor beta chains originate from one sample sequenced in a study of molecular identifiers for immune sequencing clone quantification. TCRdb analysed the PCR reads with MiXCR anew, one entry per CDR3 protein. The sample includes more than 550,000 distinct CDR3 sequences, about 25% seen only once; the top ten take around 0.78%. Sequencing input: naive CD8+ T cells from blood, with Jurkat cell RNA spiked in. Subset of the sample: FACS-sorted CD8+CD4-CCR7+CD45RA+ naive T cells. The receptor source for this set is a human donor in good health. Some libraries in this study had Jurkat cell RNA spiked in.

This clonotype has ten or more counts. This chain links TRBV6-2 or TRBV6-3 with TRBJ2-3; D unresolved. V lost 2 bases and J lost 4, with 4 bases in between. This CDR3 has 12 residues. CDR1 is MNHEY and CDR2 is SVGEGT in the germline V gene. DNA of the CDR3: TGTGCCAGCAGTTACAACTCAGATACGCAGTATTTT. Protein sequence: CASSYNSDTQYF.

Comments on this clonotype: An end of the junction does not agree with germline; a read error may underlie this. The chain joins TRBV4-3 to TRBJ1-3; TRBD1 matches 8 bases. Looked up from germline, CDR1 is LGHNA and CDR2 is YSLEER. The CDR3 extends over 18 amino acids. The CDR3 sequence: CAGSSDRGAFRGGNTIYF. The CDR3 DNA sequence: TGCGCCGGCAGCTCTGACAGGGGCGCCTTTCGTGGTGGAAACACCATATATTTT.

This clonotype appeared a few times. The genes are TRBV19 and TRBJ2-5; 10 bases are shared with TRBD1. From germline, CDR1 is LNHDA and CDR2 SQIVND (reference sequence). J lost 2 bases, V lost 4 bases, and 7 bases had no gene match. The CDR3 runs 16 residues. The CDR3 here is CASSNADRGPQETQYF. Here the CDR3 DNA reads TGTGCCAGTAGTAACGCCGACAGGGGGCCACAAGAGACCCAGTACTTC.

CDR3 sequence (DNA): TGTGCCAGCAGCTTGGTATACAGGGGGCTCGAGGAAACAGATACGCAGTATTTT. Translation: CASSLVYRGLEETDTQYF. J is TRBJ2-3 and V is TRBV5-5; 9 bases line up with TRBD1. Trimming took 0 bases from V and 3 from J; bases not matched to a gene: 11. The CDR3 consists of 18 residues. The germline V gene has CDR1 SGHKS and CDR2 YYEKEE (reference sequence). The entire variable domain, with the rest obtained from reference TRBV5-5 and TRBJ2-3, is as follows: DAGVTQSPTHLIKTRGQQVTLRCSPISGHKSVSWYQQVLGQGPQFIFQYYEKEERGRGNFPDRFSARQFPNYSSELNVNALLLGDSALYLCASSLVYRGLEETDTQYFGPGTRLTVL.

The gene calls are TRBV20-1 and TRBJ2-7, with no clear D. Looked up from germline, CDR1 is DFQATT and CDR2 is SNEGSKA (reference sequence). The V and J ends lost 0 bases and 0 bases respectively, with 12 bases between them. This CDR3 has 15 amino acids. The CDR3 coding sequence is TGCAGTGCTAGAGATCGTCAACTGAGCTCCTACGAGCAGTACTTC. It translates to CSARDRQLSSYEQYF.